The TCR beta chain described here comes from a study of tumor-infiltrating lymphocytes in primary liver carcinoma. Points from the study as a whole: It was observed that only about 7-25% of the top clones appeared in every one of the five tumor regions.

Starting from roughly 540 ng of total RNA, TCR beta cDNA was produced with a primer in the constant region. TCR beta libraries came from three nested multiplex PCR rounds using slightly modified ARM-PCR. Researchers ran the first two PCR rounds for roughly 10 cycles each with TRBV1-TRBV30 forward primers and a C-beta reverse primer. MiXCR, applied by TCRdb to the multiplex PCR reads, yields one record per CDR3 protein. This table has approximately 190,000 distinct CDR3 sequences, roughly 80% appearing once. This CDR3 has 17 residues. Germline CDR1 reads LGHNA; CDR2 reads YNFKEQ. Co-extraction of RNA and DNA was performed on roughly 20-33 mg of unsorted bulk tissue. Concerning this clonotype itself: Its antigen is not known. Mismatch with germline at one junction end may stem from a read error.

The sequenced material came from tumor tissue from primary liver carcinoma. This rearrangement joins TRBV4-2 to TRBJ2-7, with D possibly TRBD2 on 6 matching bases. This TCR derives from a man aged 40-49 years with primary liver carcinoma and hepatitis B virus infection. This CDR3 reads CARSQGLAIGRTYEQYF. The CDR3 DNA reads as TGTGCCAGAAGCCAAGGTCTCGCTATCGGGAGAACTTACGAGCAGTACTTC.